This passage covers 20 T cell receptor beta chains from one sample sequenced in a study of cytomegalovirus exposure and HLA in healthy donors. The PCR was carried out with 60 Vbeta primers and 13 Jbeta primers. Repertoires were generated with immunoSEQ multiplex PCR, while TCRdb's copy carries only in-frame clones and drops some. The data contain roughly 190,000 clones, 75% to 90% of them singletons. The sequenced material came from PBMCs. The receptors shown here come from a woman in her 50s in good health and CMV-seropositive.

The chain is built from TRBV27 and TRBJ2-7; the D gene is possibly TRBD2 (6 bases). The CDR3 spans 15 residues. V lost 3 bases and J lost 0, with 12 bases in between. Germline V gives CDR1 MNHEY, CDR2 SMNVEV (reference sequence). The CDR3 loop is CASSFRAGSSYEQYF. CDR3 DNA: TGTGCCAGCAGTTTTAGGGCCGGGAGCTCCTACGAGCAGTACTTC.

This clone was observed a handful of times. The rearrangement links TRBV9 to TRBJ2-5; 7 bases map to TRBD2. The junction had 12 bases not matched to a gene; V was cut back by 6 bases and J by 1 base. CDR1 is SGDLS and CDR2 is YYNGEE in the germline V gene. This CDR3 region has 16 residues. DNA of the CDR3: TGTGCCAGCACGGGCGGATCGGGACTATTCCAAGAGACCCAGTACTTC. This gives the protein CASTGGSGLFQETQYF. The entire variable domain, with the rest obtained from reference TRBV9 and TRBJ2-5, is as follows: DSGVTQTPKHLITATGQRVTLRCSPRSGDLSVYWYQQSLDQGLQFLIQYYNGEERAKGNILERFSAQQFPDLHSELNLSSLELGDSALYFCASTGGSGLFQETQYFGPGTRLLVL.

V gene TRBV10-2 combines with J gene TRBJ2-5, with 12 bases fitting TRBD2. The junction had 3 bases not matched to a gene; V was cut back by 7 bases and J by 3 bases. The CDR3 loop spans 14 amino acids. Germline CDR1 and CDR2: WSHSY and SAAADI. This CDR3 is CASNLAGGEETQYF. Written as DNA, the CDR3 is TGCGCCAGCAACCTAGCGGGGGGGGAAGAGACCCAGTACTTC.

This clone was found once. V and J are TRBV28 and TRBJ1-2, with 8 bases lining up with TRBD1. The V and J ends lost 4 bases and 4 bases, in that order; junction bases with no gene match: 8. The CDR3 has 15 residues. Germline assignment: CDR1 MDHEN and CDR2 SYDVKM. The CDR3 nucleotides are TGTGCCAGCAGTTACGGACAGGGCTGGTTCTATGGCTACACCTTC. Translation gives CASSYGQGWFYGYTF.

V usage is TRBV12-5 and J usage is TRBJ2-2, with TRBD1 matching over 8 bases. Germline values: CDR1 LGHNT, CDR2 FRNRAP. CDR3 length equals 16 residues. Germline trimming cut 6 bases from V and 1 base from J; bases unmatched to any gene: 7. As DNA, the CDR3 is TGTGCTAGTGGGCCGGTTGGGACAGGGAACACCGGGGAGCTGTTTTTT. This translates into CASGPVGTGNTGELFF.

The V gene is TRBV5-8, the J gene TRBJ2-3, with a weak D call TRBD2 (6 bases). The germline V gene has CDR1 SGHTS and CDR2 YDEGEE. The CDR3 contains 14 residues. V lost 4 bases, J lost 5 bases, and 14 bases lay in between. As DNA, the CDR3 is TGTGCCAGCAGCCGGACACACGGGGGAGATACGCAGTATTTT. Amino acids: CASSRTHGGDTQYF.

V is TRBV6-6 and J is TRBJ2-7; TRBD2 agrees at 7 bases. The germline gives CDR1 MNHNY, CDR2 SVGAGI (reference sequence). The CDR3 extends over 16 amino acids. The V segment lost 0 bases and the J segment 0 bases; nucleotides outside the gene matches: 5. The CDR3 loop reads CASSYSSGESSYEQYF. The CDR3 region has the DNA TGTGCCAGCAGTTACTCGAGCGGGGAAAGCTCCTACGAGCAGTACTTC.

In the case of this clone: Other DNA sequences in the same sample also yield this CDR3. This rearrangement joins TRBV18 to TRBJ1-2; 9 bases agree with TRBD1. J lost 6 bases, V lost 4 bases, and 3 bases had no gene match. Germline V gives CDR1 KGHSH, CDR2 LQKENI. This CDR3 is 13 amino acids long. CDR3 sequence reads: CASSQGQGDGYTF. For the CDR3, the DNA is TGTGCCAGCTCACAGGGACAGGGTGATGGCTACACCTTC.

This chain uses TRBV5-1 with TRBJ2-1; TRBD2 matches at 10 bases. V dropped 4 bases and J dropped 9; count of bases not matched to a gene: 10. Germline CDR1 reads SGHRS; CDR2 reads YFSETQ. CDR3 length equals 15 residues. The CDR3: CASSPASGGVTEQFF. CDR3 DNA sequence: TGCGCCAGCAGCCCGGCTAGCGGGGGCGTCACTGAGCAGTTCTTC.

V gene TRBV7-2 combines with J gene TRBJ2-2; TRBD1 aligns across 7 bases. The junction had 5 bases not matched to a gene; V was cut back by 5 bases and J by 5 bases. Germline V lookup: CDR1 SGHTA, CDR2 FQGNSA. The CDR3 extends over 14 amino acids. In DNA, the CDR3 is TGTGCCAGCAGCCCAGGGGGTGGAACCGGGGAGCTGTTTTTT. Protein: CASSPGGGTGELFF.

The chain is built from TRBV6-6 and TRBJ1-2, with TRBD1 matching over 9 bases. The ends lost 2 bases at V and 4 bases at J; junction bases unmatched: 5. Per germline, CDR1 MNHNY and CDR2 SVGAGI (reference sequence). CDR3 length equals 15 residues. CDR3 protein: CASSYKDRGGYGYTF. CDR3 DNA sequence: TGTGCCAGCAGTTACAAGGACAGGGGAGGCTATGGCTACACCTTC.

V is TRBV5-1 and J is TRBJ2-5, with 7 bases matching TRBD1. TRBJ2-7 explains the end of the DNA better; the J call may be wrong. Germline CDR1 and CDR2: SGHRS and YFSETQ. This CDR3 spans 15 amino acids. The CDR3 DNA reads as TGCGCCAGCAGCGTCATGGGACAGAGTACCTACGAGCAGTACTTC. Encoded protein: CASSVMGQSTYEQYF.

The V and J genes are TRBV6-1 and TRBJ2-1; 14 bases fit TRBD2. The CDR3 is 17 amino acids. The germline gives CDR1 MNHNS, CDR2 SASEGT. The J segment lost 0 bases and the V segment lost 5 bases, leaving 3 bases of the junction unmatched. Here the CDR3 DNA reads TGTGCCAGCAGTAAAGGACTAGCGGGGGGCTCCTACAATGAGCAGTTCTTC. It translates to CASSKGLAGGSYNEQFF.

The chain combines TRBV9 with TRBJ2-5; D might be TRBD1 (7 bases). Between the trimmed V and J ends, which lost 0 bases and 1 base, there was a span of 10 bases. This CDR3 contains 15 residues. Germline lookup yields CDR1 SGDLS and CDR2 YYNGEE. CDR3 region: CASSVAGGLQETQYF. CDR3 nucleotide sequence: TGTGCCAGCAGCGTAGCAGGGGGACTCCAAGAGACCCAGTACTTC.

DNA for the CDR3: TGTGCCAGCAGCTCGACAGGGGGCCTCACTGAAGCTTTCTTT. It is translated as CASSSTGGLTEAFF. V usage is TRBV7-3 and J usage is TRBJ1-1; TRBD1 aligns across 10 bases. The V gene's germline CDR1 is SGHTA and CDR2 FQGTGA. The CDR3 has 14 residues. V gave up 4 bases and J gave up 4 bases; unmatched junction bases: 3.

The V call is TRBV28, the J call TRBJ1-1; TRBD1 matches at 9 bases. The ends lost 8 bases at V and 8 bases at J; junction bases unmatched: 6. This CDR3 is 12 amino acids long. Germline CDR1 and CDR2: MDHEN and SYDVKM. CDR3 coding DNA: TGTGCCAGCTCCGGACAGGGGATGGAAGCTTTCTTT. Translating gives CASSGQGMEAFF.

CDR3 residues: CASMTGRSYNSPLHF. As DNA, the CDR3 is TGTGCCAGCATGACAGGCCGCTCCTATAATTCACCCCTCCACTTT. J is TRBJ1-6 and V is TRBV6-1; possible D gene TRBD1, 6 bases. Trimming shortened V by 7 bases and J by 0 bases, and 10 bases separated the two germline ends. The CDR3 has 15 amino acids. The V gene's germline CDR1 is MNHNS and CDR2 SASEGT.

With regard to this clone: The CDR3 ends on some other residue instead of the conserved phenylalanine or tryptophan, so this is likely a read error. The chain carries TRBV4-2 and TRBJ2-7, with 8 positions matching TRBD1. With V trimmed by 4 bases and J by 1 base, 9 bases remained unmatched. The CDR3 spans 16 residues. CDR1 is LGHNA and CDR2 is YNFKEQ in the germline V gene. Written as DNA, the CDR3 is TGTGCCAGCAGCCCGCCGCCCGGGACAGGTTCCTACGAGCAGTACCTC. It is translated as CASSPPPGTGSYEQYL.

The chain recombines TRBV7-2 with TRBJ2-5; 8 bases map to TRBD2. The J call is in doubt because the DNA end fits TRBJ2-7 better. Germline V gene lookup returns CDR1 SGHTA and CDR2 FQGNSA. This CDR3 region has 14 residues. DNA of the CDR3: TGTGCCAGCAGCAAAAGCGGGAGCACCTACGAGCAGTACTTC. It specifies CASSKSGSTYEQYF.

The genes are TRBV4-2 and TRBJ1-1, with 9 bases fitting TRBD1. The V and J ends lost 5 bases and 5 bases, in that order; junction bases with no gene match: 6. This CDR3 contains 14 residues. Per germline, CDR1 LGHNA and CDR2 YNFKEQ. For the CDR3, the DNA is TGTGCCAGCAGCTTCCGGGACAGGGATACTGAAGCTTTCTTT. Translation: CASSFRDRDTEAFF.